The 24 T cell receptor beta chains given below trace back to one sample, sequenced in a study of cytomegalovirus exposure and HLA in healthy donors (TCRdb year 2017). The library relied on the immunoSEQ multiplex PCR assay. For the multiplex PCR, a mixture combining 60 forward primers for TCR Vbeta segments and 13 reverse primers for TCR Jbeta segments was used. Not all clones reach the TCRdb copy of this immuneACCESS table, which keeps in-frame sequences only. Checked studies attribute under half of the gap to unresolved V genes and leave the rest unexplained. The sample profile shows fewer than 150,000 clones; about 75% of them were found once. The top ten hold more than 3% of the sample. Sequencing was performed on PBMCs. These receptors came from a man between 18 and 35 years old in good health and CMV-seronegative.

This clone was counted only a few times. The chain has TRBV18 and TRBJ1-3, with 7 bases that match TRBD1. Germline V gene sequence: CDR1 KGHSH, CDR2 LQKENI. The CDR3 contains 17 residues. V shed 8 bases, J shed 0 bases, and the junction held 13 bases outside the gene matches. For the CDR3, the DNA is TGTGCCAGCCGCCGCCCCGGGACAGAACTCTCTGGAAACACCATATATTTT. Protein product: CASRRPGTELSGNTIYF.

This rearrangement joins TRBV5-8 to TRBJ1-2, with a possible D match to TRBD1 (5 bases). The CDR3 sequence is 14 residues long. V lost 1 base and J 8 bases, leaving 15 bases between the germline ends. CDR1 is SGHTS and CDR2 is YDEGEE in the germline V gene. This CDR3 is CASSLNRNSHGYTF. The DNA of the CDR3 is TGTGCCAGCAGCTTGAACAGGAACTCACACGGCTACACCTTC.

The chain carries TRBV12-5 and TRBJ1-5; D might be TRBD1 (6 bases). In germline, CDR1 is LGHNT, CDR2 FRNRAP. This CDR3 has 14 residues. V lost 5 bases to trimming and J lost 7 bases, with 15 bases between them. In nucleotides, the CDR3 is TGTGCTAGTGGTAGCAGGGGCCCGGGGCAGCCCCAGCATTTT. It yields the protein CASGSRGPGQPQHF.

The chain carries TRBV28 and TRBJ2-5; 10 positions agree with TRBD2. Germline V lookup: CDR1 MDHEN, CDR2 SYDVKM. The CDR3 covers 15 residues. Losses at the gene ends were 6 bases for V and 5 bases for J; bases not matched to a gene: 9. The CDR3 protein is CASSSLAGEGETQYF. DNA of the CDR3: TGTGCCAGCAGCTCTCTAGCGGGAGAAGGGGAGACCCAGTACTTC. The entire variable domain, with the rest obtained from reference TRBV28 and TRBJ2-5, is as follows: DVKVTQSSRYLVKRTGEKVFLECVQDMDHENMFWYRQDPGLGLRLIYFSYDVKMKEKGDIPEGYSVSREKKERFSLILESASTNQTSMYLCASSSLAGEGETQYFGPGTRLLVL.

The chain links TRBV11-2 to TRBJ2-2; 11 bases map to TRBD2. CDR1 and CDR2 (germline): SGHAT, FQNNGV. J lost 7 bases, V lost 1 base, and 5 bases had no gene match. The CDR3 loop spans 16 amino acids. The CDR3 sequence is CASSLAPLAGGGELFF. The CDR3 bases are TGTGCCAGCAGCTTAGCGCCCCTAGCGGGAGGCGGGGAGCTGTTTTTT.

V and J are TRBV9 and TRBJ1-1; 8 nucleotides line up with TRBD1. The V and J ends lost 0 bases and 0 bases, in that order; junction bases with no gene match: 4. CDR1 is SGDLS and CDR2 is YYNGEE in the germline V gene. This CDR3 has 16 residues. The CDR3 coding sequence is TGTGCCAGCAGCGTAGGGGACAGGCTGATGAACACTGAAGCTTTCTTT. It encodes CASSVGDRLMNTEAFF.

This clone has only a few counts. At the DNA level, this CDR3 is encoded by other sequences in the same sample as well. The chain couples TRBV20-1 to TRBJ2-7; unclear D gene. The CDR3 loop spans 11 amino acids. V shed 0 bases and J shed 3 bases, with 3 bases lying between them. Germline lookup yields CDR1 DFQATT and CDR2 SNEGSKA (reference sequence). The CDR3 spells CSARDNYEQYF. CDR3 DNA: TGCAGTGCTAGAGACAACTACGAGCAGTACTTC.

V usage is TRBV7-3 and J usage is TRBJ2-7, with 14 bases lining up with TRBD2. Germline assignment: CDR1 SGHTA and CDR2 FQGTGA. V lost 5 bases and J lost 2; bases outside the gene matches: 2. This CDR3 comprises 15 residues. Here the CDR3 DNA reads TGTGCCAGCAGCCGACTAGCGGGGGGGCCCTACGAGCAGTACTTC. This encodes CASSRLAGGPYEQYF. The variable domain in full, completed from reference TRBV7-3 and TRBJ2-7, reads GAGVSQTPSNKVTEKGKYVELRCDPISGHTALYWYRQSLGQGPEFLIYFQGTGAADDSGLPNDRFFAVRPEGSVSTLKIQRTERGDSAVYLCASSRLAGGPYEQYFGPGTRLTVT.

This clone was seen a single time. The chain uses TRBV28 and TRBJ1-2; D gene unclear. CDR1 and CDR2 from the germline V gene are MDHEN and SYDVKM. The CDR3 contains 18 residues. Trimming removed 1 base at V and 4 bases at J, with 22 bases between. The CDR3 is CASSLSGRAGIGIYGYTF. The DNA of the CDR3 is TGTGCCAGCAGTTTATCCGGCCGGGCGGGTATCGGAATCTATGGCTACACCTTC.

In this sample, this clone turned up once. The rearrangement uses TRBV6-1 and TRBJ2-3; a weak D match, TRBD2 (5 bases). CDR1 is MNHNS and CDR2 is SASEGT in the germline V gene. V lost 7 bases, J lost 6 bases, and 17 bases lay in between. The CDR3 covers 14 residues. The CDR3 is CASKGEYDADTQYF. In DNA, the CDR3 is TGTGCCAGCAAGGGAGAATATGACGCGGATACGCAGTATTTT.

This chain joins TRBV5-1 and TRBJ1-6; weak D call: TRBD1 (6 bases). Germline CDR1 and CDR2: SGHRS and YFSETQ. The V gene lost 0 bases and the J gene lost 2 bases, with 6 bases spanning the gap. There are 15 residues in the CDR3. CDR3 DNA: TGCGCCAGCAGCTTGGCAGGGGCCTATAATTCACCCCTCCACTTT. Translating it yields CASSLAGAYNSPLHF.

In the case of this clone: Sequence at one end of the junction differs from germline and may be a read error. This chain connects TRBV7-2 to TRBJ2-7; D is uncertain. CDR1 and CDR2 (germline): SGHTA, FQGNSA. CDR3 length: 15 residues. The CDR3 coding sequence is TGTGCCAGCAGCTTCGAGAGGCGGCCCTCCAACGAGCAGTACTTC. It codes for CASSFERRPSNEQYF.

The CDR3 region is CASSLQSGTLIYEQYF. CDR3 nucleotides: TGTGCCAGCAGTTTACAATCCGGGACATTGATCTACGAGCAGTACTTC. This chain joins TRBV28 and TRBJ2-7; a possible D gene is TRBD1 (6 bases). The V and J ends lost 2 bases and 3 bases respectively, with 17 bases between them. The CDR3 has 16 amino acids. CDR1 MDHEN and CDR2 SYDVKM come from the germline V gene.

This clone was observed a single time. The J gene is TRBJ2-3, the V gene TRBV28; D remains ambiguous. The V end lost 6 bases, the J end lost 0 bases, and 19 bases lay between the germline ends. Germline CDR1 MDHEN, CDR2 SYDVKM. This CDR3 comprises 17 residues. The CDR3 sequence is CASSLNGQAPSTDTQYF. For the CDR3, the DNA is TGTGCCAGCAGCCTAAATGGCCAGGCACCTAGCACAGATACGCAGTATTTT. The complete variable domain, with remaining parts taken from reference TRBV28 and TRBJ2-3, reads DVKVTQSSRYLVKRTGEKVFLECVQDMDHENMFWYRQDPGLGLRLIYFSYDVKMKEKGDIPEGYSVSREKKERFSLILESASTNQTSMYLCASSLNGQAPSTDTQYFGPGTRLTVL.

The CDR3 reads CASSSGAGHTGELFF. CDR3 in DNA: TGTGCCAGCAGCTCAGGGGCTGGACACACCGGGGAGCTGTTTTTT. The chain uses TRBV7-8 and TRBJ2-2; TRBD1 might be the D (6 bases). CDR3 length: 15 residues. Trimming took off 4 bases at V and 3 bases at J, with 12 bases between the two ends. Germline V CDR1 and CDR2: SGHVS, FQNEAQ. The complete variable domain, with remaining parts taken from reference TRBV7-8 and TRBJ2-2, reads GAGVSQSPRYKVAKRGQDVALRCDPISGHVSLFWYQQALGQGPEFLTYFQNEAQLDKSGLPSDRFFAERPEGSVSTLKIQRTQQEDSAVYLCASSSGAGHTGELFFGEGSRLTVL.

The sample holds a few counts of this clone. This chain joins TRBV5-1 and TRBJ2-5, with 9 bases that match TRBD1. CDR1 and CDR2 from the germline V gene are SGHRS and YFSETQ. V lost 4 bases and J lost 5; bases outside the gene matches: 6. This CDR3 is 14 amino acids long. DNA of the CDR3: TGCGCCAGCAGCCAAACCGACAGGGGGGAGACCCAGTACTTC. It codes for CASSQTDRGETQYF.

The chain carries TRBV7-9 and TRBJ2-2, with TRBD1 matching over 7 bases. Trimming at V came to 5 bases and at J to 5 bases, leaving 20 bases not matched to a gene. The CDR3 is 19 amino acids. Per the germline V gene, CDR1 is SEHNR and CDR2 is FQNEAQ (reference sequence). The CDR3 protein is CASSPLKETGTLWTGELFF. CDR3 DNA: TGTGCCAGCAGCCCCCTAAAGGAGACAGGGACCTTGTGGACCGGGGAGCTGTTTTTT.

The V gene is TRBV19, the J gene TRBJ1-3, with 8 nucleotides matching TRBD1. In germline, CDR1 is LNHDA, CDR2 SQIVND (reference sequence). Germline trimming cut 5 bases from V and 1 base from J; bases unmatched to any gene: 7. The CDR3 consists of 16 residues. The DNA for the CDR3 is TGTGCCAGTAGTGATGGCACAGGGGGGTCTGGAAACACCATATATTTT. Residues: CASSDGTGGSGNTIYF.

V usage is TRBV25-1 and J usage is TRBJ2-7, with 12 positions matching TRBD2. The germline CDR1 and CDR2 sequences are MGHDK and SYGVNS. This CDR3 region has 18 residues. Germline trimming cut 2 bases from V and 7 bases from J; bases unmatched to any gene: 15. CDR3 amino acids: CASSEPRRASGRAEEQYF. The DNA of the CDR3 is TGTGCCAGCAGTGAACCTCGCCGGGCTAGCGGGAGGGCGGAAGAGCAGTACTTC.

The chain is built from TRBV29-1 and TRBJ1-1; unclear D gene. This CDR3 has 12 amino acids. The germline CDR1 and CDR2 sequences are SQVTM and ANQGSEA. The germline V and J ends were trimmed by 4 bases and 1 base, with 7 bases remaining between them. CDR3 nucleotides: TGCAGCGTTGTTAGTCAGAACACTGAAGCTTTCTTT. Amino acids: CSVVSQNTEAFF.

The chain uses TRBV7-8 and TRBJ2-3; the D gene is possibly TRBD2 (6 bases). Germline V gene data show CDR1 as SGHVS and CDR2 as FQNEAQ. This CDR3 contains 15 residues. V was trimmed by 3 bases and J by 5 bases, leaving 15 bases between them. The CDR3 spells CASSFGSGAGDTQYF. The CDR3 nucleotides read TGTGCCAGCAGCTTCGGGTCGGGAGCGGGAGATACGCAGTATTTT.

This chain links TRBV5-1 with TRBJ2-3; 11 bases match TRBD2. With 0 bases clipped from V and 5 bases from J, the junction kept 5 bases outside the gene matches. The CDR3 is 16 amino acids. The germline V gene encodes CDR1 SGHRS and CDR2 YFSETQ. The CDR3 coding sequence is TGCGCCAGCAGCTTGGTGGCTAGCGGGGGGATAGATACGCAGTATTTT. This gives the protein CASSLVASGGIDTQYF.

This sequence joins TRBV27 and TRBJ1-1, with D perhaps TRBD1 (6 bases). The V gene lost 4 bases and the J gene lost 4 bases, with 13 bases spanning the gap. Germline V gives CDR1 MNHEY, CDR2 SMNVEV (reference sequence). CDR3 length: 14 amino acids. The CDR3 spells CASSWTVVGTEAFF. The CDR3 DNA reads TGTGCCAGCAGTTGGACAGTGGTGGGCACTGAAGCTTTCTTT.

V and J are TRBV7-8 and TRBJ2-3; 8 bases match TRBD2. Trimming took 1 base from V and 0 from J; bases not matched to a gene: 12. Germline V CDR1 and CDR2: SGHVS, FQNEAQ. The CDR3 is made up of 19 amino acids. As DNA, the CDR3 is TGTGCCAGCAGCTTAGTGGCGGGGGGAATCCCTTCTAGCACAGATACGCAGTATTTT. This gives the protein CASSLVAGGIPSSTDTQYF.